One and the same sample provided the 13 T cell receptor beta chains below, sequenced in a study of blood T cells in healthy people across ages. A J-beta primer mix and a sample-barcoded 5' primer were used in a second PCR of roughly 7 to 12 cycles. Via MiXCR, TCRdb re-called the 5' RACE reads, giving one row per CDR3 protein. The data hold about 930,000 distinct CDR3 sequences, with almost 30% observed a single time. This same sample was also part of a study on T cells of mothers and their children.

Input material: blood. These receptor sequences come from a woman in her 40s in good health.

This chain connects TRBV20-1 to TRBJ1-6; D uncertain. Germline V gene sequence: CDR1 DFQATT, CDR2 SNEGSKA (reference sequence). V dropped 0 bases and J dropped 10 bases, with 16 bases sitting between them. The CDR3 totals 15 residues. The CDR3 region has the DNA TGCAGTGCTAGAGATCCTCGGACGGGTCAGTCACCCCTCCACTTT. Amino acids: CSARDPRTGQSPLHF.

This clonotype was seen a handful of times. The V and J genes are TRBV5-1 and TRBJ2-2, with D maybe TRBD2 (7 bases). Looked up from germline, CDR1 is SGHRS and CDR2 is YFSETQ. V was cut by 3 bases and J by 7 bases, with 16 bases left in between. The CDR3 spans 15 residues. CDR3 loop: CASSSDAGAYGELFF. CDR3 coding DNA: TGCGCCAGCAGCTCAGACGCGGGGGCGTACGGGGAGCTGTTTTTT. The whole variable domain, remainder taken from reference TRBV5-1 and TRBJ2-2, is KAGVTQTPRYLIKTRGQQVTLSCSPISGHRSVSWYQQTPGQGLQFLFEYFSETQRNKGNFPGRFSGRQFSNSRSEMNVSTLELGDSALYLCASSSDAGAYGELFFGEGSRLTVL.

This clonotype has more than one count but fewer than ten. V usage is TRBV2 and J usage is TRBJ1-1, with TRBD1 identical over 7 bases. In germline, CDR1 is SNHLY, CDR2 FYNNEI. Trimming cost V 8 bases and J 0 bases; bases outside gene matches: 6. The CDR3 runs to 14 residues. CDR3 protein: CASGGQPLNTEAFF. DNA of the CDR3: TGTGCCAGCGGGGGACAGCCATTGAACACTGAAGCTTTCTTT.

The chain employs TRBV6-2 or TRBV6-3 and TRBJ2-1; 8 nucleotides match TRBD2. CDR3 length: 13 residues. In germline, CDR1 is MNHEY, CDR2 SVGEGT. The V gene end was trimmed by 7 bases and the J gene end by 10 bases; junction bases not matched to a gene: 9. CDR3: CASTTGGLGEQFF. In DNA, the CDR3 is TGTGCCAGCACAACGGGGGGGCTCGGGGAGCAGTTCTTC.

DNA of the CDR3: TGTGCCGGCCGAAAAACGCGTGGACCGCAGTTCTTC. Protein sequence: CAGRKTRGPQFF. The chain uses TRBV6-5 and TRBJ2-1, with unresolved D. Germline CDR1 is MNHEY and CDR2 is SVGAGI. This CDR3 comprises 12 residues. V dropped 11 bases and J dropped 12 bases, with 20 bases sitting between them.

This sequence joins TRBV20-1 and TRBJ2-3; 11 bases are a match to TRBD2. The CDR3 contains 17 residues. After removal of 0 bases from V and 0 bases from J, the junction contained 5 bases not matched to a gene. Germline CDR1 is DFQATT and CDR2 is SNEGSKA (reference sequence). CDR3 in amino acids: CSARDLASGGSTDTQYF. Here the CDR3 DNA reads TGCAGTGCTAGAGATCTGGCTAGCGGGGGGAGCACAGATACGCAGTATTTT.

The chain combines TRBV28 with TRBJ2-7, with 9 bases that match TRBD1. J gave up 1 base and V 5 bases, and 6 bases lay outside the gene matches. CDR1 and CDR2 (germline): MDHEN, SYDVKM. CDR3 length: 15 amino acids. The CDR3 DNA sequence: TGTGCCAGCAGTCACTCCGGGACAGGGTCCTACGAGCAGTACTTC. Amino acid sequence: CASSHSGTGSYEQYF.

V usage is TRBV2 and J usage is TRBJ2-7; D not resolved. The CDR3 totals 12 residues. Germline CDR1 and CDR2: SNHLY and FYNNEI. V lost 4 bases and J lost 2, with 6 bases in between. In DNA form, the CDR3 reads TGTGCCAGCAGTGCAGTTACCTACGAGCAGTACTTC. It codes for CASSAVTYEQYF.

This chain links TRBV10-3 with TRBJ2-6; D remains unclear. Trimming took off 2 bases at V and 0 bases at J, with 14 bases between the two ends. The CDR3 covers 18 residues. Germline V gene data show CDR1 as ENHRY and CDR2 as SYGVKD. CDR3 in amino acids: CAISEHSPGRSGANVLTF. CDR3 nucleotide sequence: TGTGCCATCAGTGAGCATTCACCCGGTCGCTCTGGGGCCAACGTCCTGACTTTC.

V is TRBV28 and J is TRBJ1-2; tentatively, D is TRBD1 (5 bases). V was cut by 3 bases and J by 1 base, with 12 bases left in between. Per the germline V gene, CDR1 is MDHEN and CDR2 is SYDVKM. The CDR3 totals 15 residues. The CDR3 coding sequence is TGTGCCAGCAGTTTGGTAGGGACGTATAACTATGGCTACACCTTC. It yields the protein CASSLVGTYNYGYTF.

Only a few counts were recorded for this clonotype. V is TRBV4-3 and J is TRBJ1-4; D gene uncertain. CDR1 LGHNA and CDR2 YSLEER come from the germline V gene. This CDR3 comprises 17 residues. V lost 0 bases and J lost 3, with 14 bases in between. The CDR3 reads CASSQDRPLRANEKLFF. The CDR3, as DNA: TGCGCCAGCAGCCAAGATCGGCCGTTGCGGGCTAATGAAAAACTGTTTTTT.

As to this clonotype: A much larger clonotype is one base distant, so this may be a read error. V is TRBV14 and J is TRBJ2-7; D is possibly TRBD1 (5 bases). The CDR3 sequence is 13 residues long. The V gene's germline CDR1 is SGHDN and CDR2 FVKESK. V was pared by 4 bases and J by 9 bases, with 16 bases between. This CDR3 is CASSREFQGGQYF. CDR3 sequence (DNA): TGTGCCAGCAGCCGAGAGTTTCAGGGCGGGCAGTACTTC. The variable domain in full, with the rest retrieved from reference TRBV14 and TRBJ2-7, is EAGVTQFPSHSVIEKGQTVTLRCDPISGHDNLYWYRRVMGKEIKFLLHFVKESKQDESGMPNNRFLAERTGGTYSTLKVQPAELEDSGVYFCASSREFQGGQYFGPGTRLTVT.

This clonotype was observed at least ten times. V is TRBV7-9 and J is TRBJ2-7; D unclear. CDR3 size: 13 residues. Trimming stripped 3 bases from V and 6 bases from J, with 12 bases between. In germline, CDR1 is SEHNR, CDR2 FQNEAQ (reference sequence). The DNA for the CDR3 is TGTGCCAGCAGCTTTAGTCACACTTCCGAGCAGTACTTC. Translating gives CASSFSHTSEQYF.